What follows are 9 T cell receptor beta chains derived from one specimen sequenced in a study of post-analysis software for immune sequencing data. Tagging with unique molecular identifiers was a feature of the TCR beta cDNA libraries. MiXCR, applied by TCRdb to the PCR reads, yields one record per CDR3 protein. The data contain roughly 410,000 distinct CDR3 sequences, about a third of them singletons. No antigens are known for them. Study outcomes and limitations: The five TRBV segments detected at higher frequency in patients than in controls included TRBV5-6, TRBV5-1 and TRBV20-1.

The sample consisted of blood. The receptors were sampled from a girl aged 5 to 17 with multiple sclerosis.

The table lists this clonotype with a few counts. The V and J genes are TRBV3-1 and TRBJ2-7; 11 bases are shared with TRBD1. The V gene's germline CDR1 is LGHDT and CDR2 YNNKEL (reference sequence). The CDR3 extends over 15 amino acids. Unmatched junction bases numbered 4, after V lost 0 bases and J lost 6 bases. CDR3 nucleotides: TGTGCCAGCAGCCAAGATCCGGACAGGGGGCGCGAGCAGTACTTC. This codes for CASSQDPDRGREQYF.

This clonotype came up a few times. The chain carries TRBV28 and TRBJ2-3, with 7 nucleotides matching TRBD2. V dropped 6 bases and J dropped 0; count of bases not matched to a gene: 9. The CDR3 has 16 amino acids. Germline V gene data show CDR1 as MDHEN and CDR2 as SYDVKM. The CDR3 loop reads CASSSYSGSSTDTQYF. The CDR3 region has the DNA TGTGCCAGCAGCTCCTATAGCGGGTCTAGCACAGATACGCAGTATTTT.

This clonotype came up a few times. This rearrangement joins TRBV12-3 or TRBV12-4 to TRBJ2-3; D assignment may be TRBD1 or TRBD2 (5 bases each). The CDR3 has 14 amino acids. The germline V and J ends were trimmed by 5 bases and 5 bases, with 14 bases remaining between them. CDR3 DNA sequence: TGTGCCAGCAGTCGTGCAGAGGGGAAAGATACGCAGTATTTT. Amino acids: CASSRAEGKDTQYF.

This CDR3 reads CASSFSPYIENTEAFF. The DNA for the CDR3 is TGTGCCAGCAGCTTTTCCCCATACATAGAGAACACTGAAGCTTTCTTT. The chain combines TRBV13 with TRBJ1-1; no definite D call. Germline assignment: CDR1 PRHDT and CDR2 FYEKMQ (reference sequence). V was shortened by 3 bases and J by 1 base, with 15 bases between the two germline ends. This CDR3 is 16 amino acids long.

The chain joins TRBV4-1 to TRBJ2-3; D is undetermined. CDR3 length: 15 residues. Germline-derived CDR1 and CDR2 are MGHRA and YSYEKL. Trimming cost V 2 bases and J 2 bases, with 11 bases left between them. The CDR3 DNA reads as TGCGCCAGCAGCCAACCCCCGCCGAACACAGATACGCAGTATTTT. Its translation: CASSQPPPNTDTQYF.

This clonotype was detected only a few times. The J gene is TRBJ1-1, the V gene TRBV20-1; 11 nucleotides align to TRBD1. Germline loops: CDR1 DFQATT, CDR2 SNEGSKA (reference sequence). The J segment lost 4 bases and the V segment lost 3 bases, leaving 1 base of the junction unmatched. The CDR3 length is 13 residues. For the CDR3, the DNA is TGCAGTGCTAGGGACAGGGGGCCCACTGAAGCTTTCTTT. It yields the protein CSARDRGPTEAFF.

This clonotype was counted a few times. This chain uses TRBV11-2 with TRBJ2-7; 10 bases agree with TRBD2. The DNA end lines up better with TRBJ2-5; the J call may be wrong. CDR3 length: 15 residues. Germline CDR1 is SGHAT and CDR2 is FQNNGV. As DNA, the CDR3 is TGTGCCAGCAGAATCAGCGGGGGGGCCACGGAGACCCAGTACTTC. Translating gives CASRISGGATETQYF.

This clonotype was picked up a small number of times. The rearrangement links TRBV12-3 or TRBV12-4 to TRBJ1-1; 8 positions match TRBD1. There are 13 residues in the CDR3. The junction had 10 bases not matched to a gene; V was cut back by 6 bases and J by 10 bases. CDR3 sequence: CASSPPNRGGAFF. The CDR3 DNA is TGTGCCAGCAGCCCTCCTAACAGGGGGGGAGCTTTCTTT.

In its sample, this clonotype was seen a few times. The chain has TRBV4-1 and TRBJ1-5; D gene uncertain. Trimming left V 0 bases short and J 9 bases short, with 12 bases between. CDR3 length: 14 residues. CDR1 and CDR2 (germline): MGHRA, YSYEKL. This CDR3 reads CASSQDSGFAPQHF. CDR3 nucleotides: TGCGCCAGCAGCCAAGATTCAGGCTTTGCGCCCCAGCATTTT.